This is a list of T cell receptor beta chains from one sample in a study of blood T cell repertoires in COVID-19. The repertoire was sequenced with immunoSEQ multiplex PCR; TCRdb's copy has only in-frame clones and lacks some. The sample has about 210,000 clones; around 88% are singletons. Sample: peripheral blood. Source of these receptors: a man between 50 and 59 years old with active or convalescent COVID-19. Each CDR3 is given with its conserved first and last residue. The order of the fields is V gene, D gene, J gene, CDR3 protein. A D gene is named only where the DNA matches it firmly.

V: TRBV25-1; D: .; J: TRBJ2-5; CDR3: CASSASTAQETQYF
V: TRBV3-1/TRBV3-2; D: TRBD1; J: TRBJ1-2; CDR3: CASAAGRGLVSYTF
V: TRBV5-4; D: .; J: TRBJ2-3; CDR3: CASSLGGQRLSDTQYF
V: TRBV7-9; D: .; J: TRBJ1-3; CDR3: CASSRAGGNTIYF
V: TRBV6-5; D: .; J: TRBJ1-2; CDR3: CASNPGRKSYGYTF
V: TRBV5-1; D: .; J: TRBJ1-1; CDR3: CASSLEGDSRAFF
V: TRBV18; D: .; J: TRBJ1-1; CDR3: CASSPRGRGTEAFF
V: TRBV11-2; D: TRBD2; J: TRBJ2-1; CDR3: CASSPRTSGIRNEQFF
V: TRBV4-3; D: TRBD2; J: TRBJ2-7; CDR3: CASSQASGGFYEQYF
V: TRBV30; D: .; J: TRBJ1-5; CDR3: CAWRGHINQPQHF
V: TRBV30; D: .; J: TRBJ2-7; CDR3: CAWSPGYEQYF
V: TRBV7-2; D: TRBD1; J: TRBJ1-2; CDR3: CASSFEGQGGYGYTF
V: TRBV5-1; D: .; J: TRBJ2-2; CDR3: CASSLGSPRGELFF
V: TRBV5-8; D: .; J: TRBJ1-1; CDR3: CASSLVHGLEAFF
V: TRBV14; D: .; J: TRBJ2-7; CDR3: CASSRAGVMNYYEQYF
V: TRBV18; D: .; J: TRBJ2-5; CDR3: CASSARQNQETQYF
V: TRBV15; D: TRBD1; J: TRBJ2-3; CDR3: CATSRALGGFTDTQYF
V: TRBV7-9; D: TRBD1; J: TRBJ2-7; CDR3: CASSPQGTGDEQYF
V: TRBV6-5; D: TRBD1; J: TRBJ1-1; CDR3: CASSFDRVTEAFF
V: TRBV7-3; D: .; J: TRBJ1-2; CDR3: CASSLGGFNGGYTF
V: TRBV27; D: TRBD1; J: TRBJ2-5; CDR3: CASSGDRAGVETQYF
V: TRBV5-1; D: TRBD1; J: TRBJ1-2; CDR3: CASSSDRGDGGYTF
V: TRBV6-2/TRBV6-3; D: TRBD2; J: TRBJ2-3; CDR3: CASSSPRGLAGPVPPLGEYF
V: TRBV29-1; D: .; J: TRBJ2-7; CDR3: CSVEEMGDPYEQYF
V: TRBV10-3; D: TRBD2; J: TRBJ2-1; CDR3: CAISETGGPSSYNEQFF
V: TRBV13; D: TRBD1; J: TRBJ2-3; CDR3: CASSFTGTGGPDTQYF
V: TRBV7-3; D: TRBD2; J: TRBJ2-1; CDR3: CASSRTFTSGSTNEQFF
V: TRBV7-2; D: TRBD2; J: TRBJ2-3; CDR3: CASSLGSGGAVDTQYF
V: TRBV10-3; D: .; J: TRBJ1-4; CDR3: CAISENRDTLFF
V: TRBV5-4; D: .; J: TRBJ2-3; CDR3: CASSLVPPNPTDTQYF
V: TRBV7-2; D: .; J: TRBJ1-1; CDR3: CASSSGGNTEAFF
V: TRBV4-3; D: TRBD2; J: TRBJ2-2; CDR3: CASSQESAGGYTGELFF
V: TRBV7-9; D: .; J: TRBJ2-3; CDR3: CASSLDPGDTQYF
V: TRBV4-1; D: .; J: TRBJ1-3; CDR3: CASSLRVGGNTIYF
V: TRBV7-8; D: TRBD1; J: TRBJ1-2; CDR3: CASSFGTGGEFGGYTF
V: TRBV2; D: .; J: TRBJ1-3; CDR3: CASSGRAGNTIYF
V: TRBV27; D: TRBD1; J: TRBJ1-2; CDR3: CASSILQGADGYTF
V: TRBV7-2; D: .; J: TRBJ2-7; CDR3: CASSLVASPHSYEQYF
V: TRBV9; D: .; J: TRBJ2-2; CDR3: CASSPRDSYTGELFF
V: TRBV28; D: .; J: TRBJ1-2; CDR3: CASSPPEGGYTF
V: TRBV25-1; D: TRBD1; J: TRBJ1-2; CDR3: CASSVGQGAVGYTF
V: TRBV28; D: .; J: TRBJ1-1; CDR3: CASSPGSVNTEAFF
V: TRBV7-9; D: .; J: TRBJ1-2; CDR3: CASSLPGPGGYTF
V: TRBV7-3; D: TRBD2; J: TRBJ2-1; CDR3: CASSSGGEAKRDNEQFF
V: TRBV5-1; D: .; J: TRBJ1-1; CDR3: CASRRTQNSMNTEAFF
V: TRBV27; D: TRBD2; J: TRBJ2-1; CDR3: CASSLFSGNPNEQFF
V: TRBV29-1; D: .; J: TRBJ1-1; CDR3: CSAIILSDTEAFF
V: TRBV6-4; D: .; J: TRBJ1-1; CDR3: CASSEPQGVNTEAFF
V: TRBV9; D: TRBD1; J: TRBJ2-3; CDR3: CASSRTGAVATDTQYF
V: TRBV7-2; D: TRBD1; J: TRBJ1-2; CDR3: CASSPGTEYGYTF
V: TRBV7-2; D: .; J: TRBJ1-4; CDR3: CASSLGIDYNEKLFF
V: TRBV10-2; D: TRBD2; J: TRBJ2-7; CDR3: CASSGTSGPYEQYF
V: TRBV19; D: .; J: TRBJ1-1; CDR3: CASSITAPLTENTEAFF
V: TRBV28; D: TRBD2; J: TRBJ2-2; CDR3: CASRDLTWREGGGELFF
V: TRBV6-2/TRBV6-3; D: TRBD2; J: TRBJ2-1; CDR3: CASSYPPSGANEQFF